This TCR beta chain was identified during a study of regulatory T cells in long-lasting Graves disease. Study-level background: More than 5 years of antithyroid drugs with positive TSH receptor antibodies defined persistent Graves' disease. Study conclusions and caveats: TRBV28, TRBJ1-2 and TRBJ2-5 emerged as the favored segments in persistent disease.

The sample's time point: persistent/refractory GD, antithyroid drugs over 5 years with positive TRAb. RNA isolated from PBMCs was used to make the TCR library. Graves' disease diagnoses used American Thyroid Association guidelines. Each patient gave 7 to 9 milliliters of EDTA-anticoagulated peripheral blood. With iRepertoire HTBI primers and Arm-PCR of CDR3 regions, TCR beta libraries were built. TCRdb processed the multiplex PCR reads anew with MiXCR; each CDR3 protein has one entry. This sample has approximately 470,000 distinct CDR3 sequences, with under 25% found just once. This CDR3 region has 14 residues. V lost 5 bases and J 0 bases, leaving 8 bases between the germline ends. CDR1 and CDR2 from the germline V gene are SQVTM and ANQGSEA. This clonotype was counted ten times or more. Its specificity is not known.

Sequenced material: peripheral blood mononuclear cells (PBMCs), taken when the disease was refractory, from a patient treated with antithyroid drugs. This TCR derives from a female donor with Graves disease. The V gene is TRBV29-1, the J gene TRBJ2-6; TRBD1 might be the D (6 bases). CDR3 amino acids: CSVTGFSGANVLTF. Written as DNA, the CDR3 is TGCAGCGTTACAGGGTTCTCTGGGGCCAACGTCCTGACTTTC.